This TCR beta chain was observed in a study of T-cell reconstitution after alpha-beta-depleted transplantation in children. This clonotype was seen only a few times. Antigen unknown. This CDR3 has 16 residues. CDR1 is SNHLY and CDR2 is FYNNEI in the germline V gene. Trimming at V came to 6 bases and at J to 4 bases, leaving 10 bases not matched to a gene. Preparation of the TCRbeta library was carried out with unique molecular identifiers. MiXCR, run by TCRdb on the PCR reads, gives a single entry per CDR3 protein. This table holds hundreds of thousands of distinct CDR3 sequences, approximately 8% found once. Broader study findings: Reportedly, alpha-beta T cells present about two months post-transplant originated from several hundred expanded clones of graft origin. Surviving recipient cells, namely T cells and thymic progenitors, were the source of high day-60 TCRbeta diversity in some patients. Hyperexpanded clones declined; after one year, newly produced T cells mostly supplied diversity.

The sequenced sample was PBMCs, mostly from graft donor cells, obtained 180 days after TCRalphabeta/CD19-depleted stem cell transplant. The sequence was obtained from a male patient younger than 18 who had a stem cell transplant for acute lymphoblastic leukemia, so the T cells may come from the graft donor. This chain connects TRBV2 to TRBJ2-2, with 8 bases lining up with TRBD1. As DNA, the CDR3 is TGTGCCAGCAGATTACCCGGACAGGGTCCCACCGGGGAGCTGTTTTTT. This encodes CASRLPGQGPTGELFF.